This TCR beta chain derives from a study of early T cells in non-severe SARS-CoV-2 infection. Whole-study context: Sequencing used unsorted whole-blood bulk RNA, so chains lack pairing. Study-wide results and caveats: There was a bias toward anti-spike CD8 responses in VDJdb matching, which missed private and CD4 specificities.

Germline loops: CDR1 SQVTM, CDR2 ANQGSEA. The ends were cut back, 3 bases at V and 6 bases at J, with 11 bases in the middle. The CDR3 consists of 12 residues. Tagging with unique molecular identifiers was applied to individual cDNA molecules. Each CDR3 protein gets one entry after TCRdb re-called the 5' RACE reads with MiXCR. The sample holds about 73,000 distinct CDR3 sequences; about an eighth are singletons and the top ten take more than 13%. This clonotype occurred many times. No antigen is known for it. This clonotype was sampled from an adult who was a healthcare worker with PCR-confirmed SARS-CoV-2 infection or an uninfected control (not recorded which). Sequencing used whole blood. The chain has TRBV29-1 and TRBJ1-1; tentative D call: TRBD1 (5 bases). The CDR3 loop reads CSVDEGLPEAFF. The CDR3 DNA follows: TGCAGCGTTGACGAGGGGCTTCCTGAAGCTTTCTTT. The whole variable domain, filled in from reference TRBV29-1 and TRBJ1-1, reads SAVISQKPSRDICQRGTSLTIQCQVDSQVTMMFWYRQQPGQSLTLIATANQGSEATYESGFVIDKFPISRPNLTFSTLTVSNMSPEDSSIYLCSVDEGLPEAFFGQGTRLTVV.